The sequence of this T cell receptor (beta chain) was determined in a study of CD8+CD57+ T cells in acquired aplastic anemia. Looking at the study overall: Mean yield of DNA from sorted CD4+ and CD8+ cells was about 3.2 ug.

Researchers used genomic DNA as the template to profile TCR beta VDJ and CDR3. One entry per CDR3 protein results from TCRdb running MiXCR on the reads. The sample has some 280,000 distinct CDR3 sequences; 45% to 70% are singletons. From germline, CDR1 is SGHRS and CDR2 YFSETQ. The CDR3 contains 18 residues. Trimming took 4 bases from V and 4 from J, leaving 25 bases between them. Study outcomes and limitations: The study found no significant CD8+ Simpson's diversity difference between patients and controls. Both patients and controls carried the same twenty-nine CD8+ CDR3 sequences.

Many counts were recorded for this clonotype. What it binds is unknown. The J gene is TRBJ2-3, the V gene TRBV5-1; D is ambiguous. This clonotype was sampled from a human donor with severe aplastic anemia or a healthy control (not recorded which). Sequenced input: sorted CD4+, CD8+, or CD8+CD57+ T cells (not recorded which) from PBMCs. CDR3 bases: TGCGCCAGCAGCCCTCCCCCAAACCGGGCCCCTCAACCAGATACGCAGTATTTT. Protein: CASSPPPNRAPQPDTQYF.